These 15 T cell receptor beta chains originate from one sample sequenced in a study of T cell responses to AZD1222 COVID-19 vaccine. Only in-frame clones appear in the TCRdb table, and some are missing; sequencing was by immunoSEQ multiplex PCR. The table shows fewer than 90,000 clones, with 75% to 90% occurring only once. The specimen was peripheral blood, collected on day 0 of AZD1222 vaccination. The receptor source for this set is an adult in good health.

The chain couples TRBV7-2 to TRBJ2-1, with D unresolved. This CDR3 has 13 residues. Germline V gene data show CDR1 as SGHTA and CDR2 as FQGNSA. The V end was cut by 1 base, the J end by 2 bases, with 3 bases between. The CDR3 loop reads CASSLGTYNEQFF. CDR3 DNA sequence: TGTGCCAGCAGCTTAGGTACCTACAATGAGCAGTTCTTC.

The chain has TRBV7-9 and TRBJ1-4; the D is unclear. The germline gives CDR1 SEHNR, CDR2 FQNEAQ (reference sequence). This CDR3 spans 13 amino acids. Trimming shortened V by 3 bases and J by 5 bases, and 7 bases separated the two germline ends. CDR3 region: CASSFQTNEKLFF. The CDR3 DNA reads as TGTGCCAGCAGCTTTCAGACCAATGAAAAACTGTTTTTT.

There are a few counts of this clone. The chain couples TRBV9 to TRBJ1-4; D is unresolved. The CDR3 has 14 residues. Between the trimmed V and J ends, which lost 3 bases and 5 bases, there was a span of 11 bases. Germline V gene lookup returns CDR1 SGDLS and CDR2 YYNGEE. The CDR3 DNA reads TGTGCCAGCAGCGCGGGTGGTGGAAATGAAAAACTGTTTTTT. It codes for CASSAGGGNEKLFF. Full variable domain (rest looked up from reference TRBV9 and TRBJ1-4): DSGVTQTPKHLITATGQRVTLRCSPRSGDLSVYWYQQSLDQGLQFLIQYYNGEERAKGNILERFSAQQFPDLHSELNLSSLELGDSALYFCASSAGGGNEKLFFGSGTQLSVL.

This clone was observed once. V is TRBV5-6 and J is TRBJ1-2; D is undetermined. CDR3 size: 15 residues. Germline V gene data show CDR1 as SGHDT and CDR2 as YYEEEE. V gave up 4 bases and J gave up 4 bases, with 17 bases separating them. CDR3 sequence reads: CASSPLHDGTYGYTF. CDR3 sequence (DNA): TGTGCCAGCAGCCCACTACATGACGGAACCTATGGCTACACCTTC.

The rearrangement links TRBV2 to TRBJ2-6; TRBD2 might be the D (6 bases). The CDR3 has 15 amino acids. Germline V gene lookup returns CDR1 SNHLY and CDR2 FYNNEI. The ends were cut back, 4 bases at V and 2 bases at J, with 9 bases in the middle. CDR3 in amino acids: CASSASGAGANVLTF. DNA for the CDR3: TGTGCCAGCAGTGCGTCGGGGGCTGGGGCCAACGTCCTGACTTTC.

This chain uses TRBV30 with TRBJ2-3; D unresolved. This CDR3 contains 10 residues. Trimming removed 5 bases from V and 11 bases from J, with 11 bases in between. From germline, CDR1 is GTSNPN and CDR2 SVGIG (reference sequence). The CDR3, as DNA: TGTGCCTGGGGTGGCGAAAGGCAGTATTTT. Translating gives CAWGGERQYF.

The chain combines TRBV11-2 with TRBJ2-3, with 9 bases that match TRBD2. The CDR3 length is 17 residues. V lost 2 bases, J lost 6 bases, and 12 bases stayed unmatched. The V gene's germline CDR1 is SGHAT and CDR2 FQNNGV. The CDR3 nucleotides read TGTGCCAGCAGCTTATTGCTCGGCCTAGCGGGAACCGATACGCAGTATTTT. Translating it yields CASSLLLGLAGTDTQYF.

There are a few counts of this clone. The chain is built from TRBV19 and TRBJ1-3; tentative D call: TRBD1 (6 bases). The CDR3 loop spans 14 amino acids. The V and J ends lost 3 bases and 2 bases respectively, with 8 bases between them. The germline CDR1 and CDR2 sequences are LNHDA and SQIVND (reference sequence). CDR3 bases: TGTGCCAGTAGTATGGCAGGGGCTGGAAACACCATATATTTT. Protein sequence: CASSMAGAGNTIYF.

The rearrangement links TRBV5-1 to TRBJ2-1, with 8 bases matching TRBD1. The germline CDR1 and CDR2 sequences are SGHRS and YFSETQ. The CDR3 is made up of 14 amino acids. Losses at the gene ends were 5 bases for V and 5 bases for J; bases not matched to a gene: 6. As DNA, the CDR3 is TGCGCCAGCAGGCCAGGGGGCAGGAACAATGAGCAGTTCTTC. Amino acids: CASRPGGRNNEQFF.

This clone was seen just once. The chain carries TRBV23-1 and TRBJ1-5; TRBD1 matches 8 bases. TRBV23-1 counts as an open reading frame of uncertain function. Trimming took 6 bases from V and 3 from J; bases not matched to a gene: 13. This CDR3 comprises 17 residues. CDR3 protein: CASRLQFGTGHNQPQHF. Written as DNA, the CDR3 is TGCGCCAGCAGACTTCAATTCGGGACAGGTCACAATCAGCCCCAGCATTTT.

This clone was picked up a small number of times. As DNA, the CDR3 is TGCGCCAGCAGCCTCCTAGGGTTGGGTGGAGATACGCAGTATTTT. Its translation: CASSLLGLGGDTQYF. The chain combines TRBV5-1 with TRBJ2-3; D is undetermined. This CDR3 contains 15 residues. From germline, CDR1 is SGHRS and CDR2 YFSETQ. Trimming took 4 bases from V and 5 from J, leaving 17 bases between them.

The chain employs TRBV6-2 or TRBV6-3 and TRBJ2-3; TRBD2 matches at 11 bases. V lost 6 bases, J lost 9 bases, and 8 bases stayed unmatched. The germline CDR1 and CDR2 sequences are MNHEY and SVGEGT. This CDR3 spans 14 amino acids. The CDR3 reads CASSRPTSGETQYF. The CDR3 DNA sequence: TGTGCCAGCAGCCGCCCGACTAGCGGGGAGACGCAGTATTTT.

The chain employs TRBV29-1 and TRBJ1-1, with D possibly matching TRBD1 (6 bases). The CDR3 has 14 amino acids. Germline V gene data show CDR1 as SQVTM and CDR2 as ANQGSEA. Trimming cost V 6 bases and J 4 bases, with 18 bases left between them. The CDR3, as DNA: TGCAGCGTAGCCCGGGGAGCCAGGGGCACTGAAGCTTTCTTT. The encoded protein is CSVARGARGTEAFF.

The chain carries TRBV11-3 and TRBJ2-1; TRBD1 matches at 10 bases. Trimming took 5 bases from V and 5 from J; bases not matched to a gene: 6. From germline, CDR1 is SGHNT and CDR2 YENEEA. This CDR3 is built from 15 residues. The CDR3 nucleotides are TGTGCCAGCAGCCTTTGGACAGGGGGGAACAATGAGCAGTTCTTC. It translates to CASSLWTGGNNEQFF.

The rearrangement joins TRBV27 to TRBJ2-5; 10 nucleotides align to TRBD2. From germline, CDR1 is MNHEY and CDR2 SMNVEV (reference sequence). The trim removed 4 bases at V and 4 bases at J, leaving 15 bases unmatched. The CDR3 extends over 18 amino acids. CDR3 in DNA: TGTGCCAGCAGTTCCCCCGGCAGCGGGAGGGCCGGTAGAGAGACCCAGTACTTC. It is translated as CASSSPGSGRAGRETQYF.